This T cell receptor beta chain was recorded in a study of T cell changes during pregnancy in multiple sclerosis (dated by TCRdb to 2018 to 2020). For the study in its entirety: The study looked at changes in the T cell repertoire across pregnancy in women with multiple sclerosis.

Comment on this clone: It lacks a known antigen. Base qualities are not recorded, but no much larger clone differs from it by a single base.

Receptor libraries were prepared by the immunoSEQ multiplex PCR assay. What TCRdb holds here is the immuneACCESS table cut down to in-frame rearrangements. Part of the clones is not present; checked against another copy, under half of the missing clones reflect an unresolved V gene, and the others are unexplained. In this sample the table shows roughly 110,000 clones, about 90% of which occur a single time. Less than 2% of the sample goes to the ten largest clones. The material was peripheral blood, obtained before pregnancy. The source is a female donor with multiple sclerosis, enrolled in a pregnancy study.

The bases are TGTGCCAGCAGCTCCGGGACTAGCGGGAGGGCCAATGAGCAGTTCTTC. Translated, this gives CASSSGTSGRANEQFF. The V and J genes are TRBV9 and TRBJ2-1, and TRBD2 aligns with 16 junction nucleotides. Ends trimmed: V by 4 bases, J by 6 bases; bases unmatched to a gene: 4. Spanning cysteine to phenylalanine, the CDR3 consists of 16 amino acids. Only the CDR3 region is kept as DNA, spanning 48 bases read in frame from base 1. The germline V gene encodes CDR1 SGDLS and CDR2 YYNGEE.